A selection of T cell receptor beta chains follows, all from one sample in a study of T cells in Graves' hyperthyroidism and ophthalmopathy. TCRdb called the multiplex PCR reads again in MiXCR, with one record for every CDR3 protein. This sample yields 490,000 or so distinct CDR3 sequences, of which roughly 23% are seen a single time; under 55% belongs to the top ten. Material: blood. All receptors come from a woman between 65 and 79 years old with Graves' ophthalmopathy. Both conserved end residues are part of each CDR3. The D gene is left open where the match is weak. Size is omitted from some rows. Given values are once, few, many or a class for expanded clones.

V gene	J gene	clone size	D gene	CDR3 DNA	CDR3 protein
TRBV28	TRBJ2-3	many	-	TGTGCCAGCAGTCCCCAGAGCGGCACAGATACGCAGTATTTT	CASSPQSGTDTQYF
TRBV6-1	TRBJ1-2	many	-	TGTGCCAGCAGTGAAGCAGCGGCGGGGAACTATGGCTACACCTTC	CASSEAAAGNYGYTF
TRBV12-5	TRBJ2-1	many	-	TGTGCTAGTGGTTTGGTCCCGGGACTCGCAGTGGTCGGCCACAATGAGCAGTTCTTC	CASGLVPGLAVVGHNEQFF
TRBV27	TRBJ1-6	-	TRBD1	TGTGCCAGCAGTCTACCGGGACAGAATTCACCCCTCCACTTT	CASSLPGQNSPLHF
TRBV7-3	TRBJ2-5	-	-	TGTGCCAGCAGCTCCCAGGGGCAAGAGACCCAGTACTTC	CASSSQGQETQYF
TRBV2	TRBJ1-4	many	-	TGTGCCAGCCAGGGTGCGGGTGAAAAACTGTTTTTT	CASQGAGEKLFF
TRBV2	TRBJ2-1	few	TRBD2	TGTGCCAGCAACATGGGAGGGCCTCAAGGAGATGAGCAGTTCTTC	CASNMGGPQGDEQFF
TRBV7-9	TRBJ2-7	-	TRBD2	TGTGCCAGCAGCCTTGGACTAGCGGGAGCCGAGCAGTACTTC	CASSLGLAGAEQYF
TRBV3-1	TRBJ2-2	few	-	TGTGCCAGCAGCCCCTACGGGGACGGAACCGGGGAGCTGTTTTTT	CASSPYGDGTGELFF
TRBV4-1	TRBJ2-7	-	-	TGCGCCAGCAGCCAAGAAGGGGGGATTCTGTACGAGCAGTACTTC	CASSQEGGILYEQYF
TRBV5-1	TRBJ2-1	few	-	TGCGCCAGCAGCTTCCGGGAGTTAGGCAATGAGCAGTTCTTC	CASSFRELGNEQFF
TRBV5-1	TRBJ2-1	-	TRBD2	TGCGCCAGCAGCTTGGGGACTAGCTCCTACAATGAGCAGTTCTTC	CASSLGTSSYNEQFF
TRBV12-5	TRBJ2-7	many	-	TGTGCTAGTGGTATCGGGACAATCTACGAGCAGTACTTC	CASGIGTIYEQYF
TRBV6-5	TRBJ2-3	few	TRBD2	TGTGCCAGCAGTTACGAAGTCGCGGGAGGGCGGGTGACAGATACGCAGTATTTT	CASSYEVAGGRVTDTQYF
TRBV10-3	TRBJ2-6	-	-	TGTGCCATCCGGCCCTCCTCTGGGGCCAACGTCCTGACTTTC	CAIRPSSGANVLTF
TRBV7-2	TRBJ1-2	many	-	TGTGCCAGCAGCTTATCCGGATTACGAAATGGCTACACCTTC	CASSLSGLRNGYTF
TRBV29-1	TRBJ2-5	-	-	TGCAGCGTTGAAGATGGGGGCAGGGCCAACTTC	CSVEDGGRANF
TRBV28	TRBJ1-4	-	TRBD1	TGTGCCAGCAGTCCGCAGACAGGGATATCGGGAAAACTGTTTTTT	CASSPQTGISGKLFF
TRBV12-3/TRBV12-4	TRBJ1-5	many	TRBD1	TGTGCCAGCAGTCCAGGGGGACAGGTCTTGTATCAGCCCCAGCATTTT	CASSPGGQVLYQPQHF
TRBV6-1	TRBJ2-6	many	-	TGTGCCAGCAAGGGATGGGCTTATGGGGCCAACGTCCTGACTTTC	CASKGWAYGANVLTF
TRBV28	TRBJ2-7	few	-	TGTGCCAGCAGTCCCACGGGGTTCGAGCAGTACTTC	CASSPTGFEQYF
TRBV11-2	TRBJ1-2	many	-	TGTGCCAGCAGCCCATCCCAGCTTACTAACTATGGCTACACCTTC	CASSPSQLTNYGYTF
TRBV20-1	TRBJ2-1	many	TRBD1	TGCAGTGCTAGACCCGGGACAGGGGTCTACAATGAGCAGTTCTTC	CSARPGTGVYNEQFF
TRBV7-2	TRBJ1-5	-	-	TGTGCCAGCAGCTTAGGAGCCAGGGGTAGCAATCAGCCCCAGCATTTT	CASSLGARGSNQPQHF
TRBV7-3	TRBJ2-3	many	-	TGTGCCAGCAGCGTAGATGCAGATACGCAGTATTTT	CASSVDADTQYF
TRBV12-3/TRBV12-4	TRBJ1-5	many	-	TGTGCCAGCAGCGACCACCGGCAGCCCCAGCATTTT	CASSDHRQPQHF
TRBV6-1	TRBJ1-2	-	TRBD1	TGTGCCAGCAGAATGACAGGGTCACCTAACTATGGCTACACCTTC	CASRMTGSPNYGYTF
TRBV11-1	TRBJ2-2	-	TRBD1	TGTGCCACCAGGGGGCTGAGAAATACCGGGGAGCTGTTTTTT	CATRGLRNTGELFF
TRBV20-1	TRBJ1-2	-	-	TGCAGTGCTAGAACCGATCTCAGGGGCTACACCTTC	CSARTDLRGYTF
TRBV20-1	TRBJ2-1	-	TRBD2	TGCAGTGCTAGAGAGGGCTCCGCTAGCGGGGTTCGCGAGCAGTTCTTC	CSAREGSASGVREQFF
TRBV5-1	TRBJ2-5	-	-	TGCGCCAGCAGCTTGTTGGGGGTACTACAAGAGACCCAGTACTTC	CASSLLGVLQETQYF
TRBV18	TRBJ1-1	-	-	TGTGCCAGCTCCCCATCAAGCCTGAACACTGAAGCTTTCTTT	CASSPSSLNTEAFF
TRBV24-1	TRBJ2-1	few	TRBD2	TGTGCCACCACCACCCGGACTAGCGGGCCTACGACTTACAATGAGCAGTTCTTC	CATTTRTSGPTTYNEQFF
TRBV7-9	TRBJ2-5	-	-	TGTGCCAGCAGCTTAGAGGGGACACGGGGTACGGAGACCCAGTACTTC	CASSLEGTRGTETQYF
TRBV12-3/TRBV12-4	TRBJ2-3	many	TRBD2	TGTGCCAGCAGGTTAGCGGGAGGAACAGATACGCAGTATTTT	CASRLAGGTDTQYF